This T cell receptor (beta chain) was sequenced during a study of blood T cell repertoires in COVID-19. As for the study in general: The United States, Italy and Spain provided the acute and convalescent COVID-19 samples. Nucleic acid was either cDNA or gDNA, and it came from T cells, B-cell-depleted T cells, or PBMCs.

As originally analysed: It was from reference gene primer amplification that nucleated cell counts were estimated. Data came from immunoSEQ multiplex PCR; TCRdb stores just in-frame clones and leaves some out. V, J and clone size derive from that table, while D and trimming were established from the DNA sequence. The profile shows under 250,000 clones, around 82% of them singletons. This clone is a singleton in its sample. The germline V and J ends were trimmed by 0 bases and 4 bases, with 6 bases remaining between them. The germline V gene encodes CDR1 LGHDT and CDR2 YNNKEL (reference sequence). CDR3 length: 13 amino acids.

The chain is built from TRBV3-1 (or the pseudogene TRBV3-2) and TRBJ1-2; D gene ambiguous. The receptor was derived from a man aged 50 or older with active or convalescent COVID-19. The sequencing sample was made of peripheral blood. The CDR3 region is CASSQDRSYGYTF. The CDR3 nucleotides are TGTGCCAGCAGCCAAGATAGGAGCTATGGCTACACCTTC.